The 8 T cell receptor beta chains reported below all come from one sample, sequenced in a study of OX40 agonist ivuxolimab in advanced cancers. Data came from immunoSEQ multiplex PCR; TCRdb stores just in-frame clones and leaves some out. The table has tens of thousands of clones, around 94% seen once. Sequenced here: CD4+ or CD8+ T cells sorted from blood, sampled in a trial of the OX40 agonist ivuxolimab. Source of these receptors: an adult with an advanced solid tumor such as melanoma, head and neck, liver or kidney cancer.

The chain links TRBV15 to TRBJ2-3; maybe TRBD2 (6 bases). With 4 bases removed from V and 0 bases from J, the gap between germline ends came to 20 bases. There are 18 residues in the CDR3. Germline CDR1 is LNHNV and CDR2 is YYDKDF (reference sequence). The CDR3 region has the DNA TGTGCCACCAGCACCCAACCTTCTCTAGCGACAAGCACAGATACGCAGTATTTT. It is translated as CATSTQPSLATSTDTQYF. The full variable domain, completed using reference TRBV15 and TRBJ2-3, is DAMVIQNPRYQVTQFGKPVTLSCSQTLNHNVMYWYQQKSSQAPKLLFHYYDKDFNNEADTPDNFQSRRPNTSFCFLDIRSPGLGDTAMYLCATSTQPSLATSTDTQYFGPGTRLTVL.

The chain is built from TRBV19 and TRBJ2-1; 10 nucleotides align to TRBD2. The CDR3 loop spans 15 amino acids. Trimming cost V 2 bases and J 2 bases; bases outside gene matches: 0. Germline assignment: CDR1 LNHDA and CDR2 SQIVND (reference sequence). This chain's CDR3 is CASSITSGTYNEQFF. The CDR3 DNA reads as TGTGCCAGTAGTATAACTAGCGGGACCTACAATGAGCAGTTCTTC.

In this sample, this clone turned up once. The chain combines TRBV7-9 with TRBJ2-7, with 8 bases that match TRBD2. Germline V CDR1 and CDR2: SEHNR, FQNEAQ (reference sequence). This CDR3 has 15 amino acids. V shed 5 bases and J 5 bases; nucleotides not matched to a gene: 11. CDR3 residues: CASSHGGATVHEQYF. CDR3 sequence (DNA): TGTGCCAGCAGCCACGGGGGGGCAACCGTTCACGAGCAGTACTTC.

This chain connects TRBV27 to TRBJ1-2, with 11 positions matching TRBD1. With 6 bases clipped from V and 5 bases from J, the junction kept 8 bases outside the gene matches. CDR3 size: 15 residues. Germline V CDR1 and CDR2: MNHEY, SMNVEV (reference sequence). The CDR3 here is CASRTGQGAGYGYTF. The CDR3 DNA reads as TGTGCCAGCAGGACCGGACAGGGGGCGGGGTATGGCTACACCTTC.

The chain carries TRBV4-1 and TRBJ2-3; 7 bases are shared with TRBD2. Germline V lookup: CDR1 MGHRA, CDR2 YSYEKL. V trimming: 3 bases; J trimming: 2 bases; junction bases outside the gene matches: 8. CDR3 length equals 16 residues. This chain's CDR3 is CASSHGPSGYTDTQYF. The CDR3 DNA sequence: TGCGCCAGCAGCCATGGGCCTAGCGGATACACAGATACGCAGTATTTT.

The V gene is TRBV4-3, the J gene TRBJ2-7; 12 nucleotides agree with TRBD1. The germline CDR1 and CDR2 sequences are LGHNA and YSLEER. The V and J ends lost 3 bases and 5 bases, in that order; junction bases with no gene match: 2. This CDR3 has 14 residues. The CDR3 sequence is CASSHGTGGNEQYF. CDR3 sequence (DNA): TGCGCCAGCAGCCATGGGACAGGGGGCAACGAGCAGTACTTC.

This clone was recorded only once. This chain joins TRBV7-3 and TRBJ2-7; no definite D call. Trimming cost V 3 bases and J 0 bases, with 12 bases left between them. Germline-derived CDR1 and CDR2 are SGHTA and FQGTGA. The CDR3 has 15 amino acids. CDR3 protein: CASSFLSGLSYEQYF. Written as DNA, the CDR3 is TGTGCCAGCAGCTTTCTGTCAGGCCTCTCCTACGAGCAGTACTTC.

This sequence joins TRBV28 and TRBJ2-7; D gene uncertain. The V and J ends lost 7 bases and 7 bases respectively, with 23 bases between them. Germline V gene lookup returns CDR1 MDHEN and CDR2 SYDVKM. The CDR3 totals 15 residues. The CDR3 loop is CASTPWGESVLEQYF. For the CDR3, the DNA is TGTGCCAGCACCCCTTGGGGTGAAAGTGTATTAGAGCAGTACTTC.